This TCR beta chain was recovered during a study of regulatory T cells in long-lasting Graves disease. In the study overall: For under 3 months, newly diagnosed Graves' patients had been taking antithyroid drugs.

The time point is: newly diagnosed GD, antithyroid drugs for less than 3 months. The TCR library used RNA extracted from PBMCs. CDR1 and CDR2 from the germline V gene are MDHEN and SYDVKM. CDR3 length equals 12 residues. The V end was cut by 2 bases, the J end by 5 bases, with 7 bases between. Study-wide findings and caveats: TCR diversity was lower in persistent Graves' patients (versus newly diagnosed ones). Segments TRBV28, TRBJ1-2 and TRBJ2-5 showed preferential usage in persistent disease.

Libraries of TCR beta came from iRepertoire HTBI primers plus Arm-PCR of CDR3 regions. TCRdb independently ran MiXCR on the multiplex PCR reads; one entry per CDR3 protein. Of some 450,000 distinct CDR3 sequences listed, about 15% are singletons. In the case of this clonotype: Its antigen is currently unknown.

The same data also contributed to another study, on T cells in Graves' hyperthyroidism and ophthalmopathy. Per that paper: Carried out on the TCR CDR3, a first-round RT-PCR used the HTBI primer set.

The chain employs TRBV28 and TRBJ2-7; no clear D gene. This clonotype originated in a woman aged 25 to 39 with Graves disease. Sequencing was performed on peripheral blood mononuclear cells (PBMCs), taken at new diagnosis, from a patient treated with antithyroid drugs. The CDR3 region has the DNA TGTGCCAGCAGTTTAGTGATAAACGAGCAGTACTTC. Its protein is CASSLVINEQYF.